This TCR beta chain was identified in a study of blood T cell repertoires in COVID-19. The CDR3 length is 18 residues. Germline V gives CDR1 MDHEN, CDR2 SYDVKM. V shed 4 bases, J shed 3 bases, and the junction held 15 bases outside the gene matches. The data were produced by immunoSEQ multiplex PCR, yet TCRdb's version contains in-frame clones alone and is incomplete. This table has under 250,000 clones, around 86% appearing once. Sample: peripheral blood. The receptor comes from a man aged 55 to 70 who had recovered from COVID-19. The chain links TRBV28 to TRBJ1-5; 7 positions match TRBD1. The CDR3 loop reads CASSSRTGFLGFNQPQHF. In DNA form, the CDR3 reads TGTGCCAGCAGTTCCAGGACAGGCTTCCTGGGCTTCAATCAGCCCCAGCATTTT.